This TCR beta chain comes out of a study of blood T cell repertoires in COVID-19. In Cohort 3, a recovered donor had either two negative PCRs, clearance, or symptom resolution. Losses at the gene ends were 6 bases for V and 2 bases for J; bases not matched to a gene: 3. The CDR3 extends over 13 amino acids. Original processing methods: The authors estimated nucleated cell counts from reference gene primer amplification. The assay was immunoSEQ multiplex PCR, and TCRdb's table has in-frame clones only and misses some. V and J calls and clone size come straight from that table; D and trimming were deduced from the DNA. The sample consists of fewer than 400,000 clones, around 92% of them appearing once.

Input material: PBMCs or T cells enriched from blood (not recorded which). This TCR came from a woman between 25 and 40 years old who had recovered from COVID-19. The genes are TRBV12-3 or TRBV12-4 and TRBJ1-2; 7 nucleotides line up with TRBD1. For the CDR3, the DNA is TGTGCCAGCAGGGGACAGATGAACTATGGCTACACCTTC. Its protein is CASRGQMNYGYTF.